This TCR beta chain was sequenced during a study of T cells after yellow fever vaccination. Germline CDR1 DFQATT, CDR2 SNEGSKA (reference sequence). The CDR3 contains 15 residues. Trimming removed 4 bases from V and 0 bases from J, with 13 bases in between. One entry per CDR3 protein results from TCRdb running MiXCR on the 5' RACE reads. The sample yields fewer than 400,000 distinct CDR3 sequences, about 6.2% seen once. This clonotype came up many times. This clonotype originated in a man younger than 40 who received the YFV17D yellow fever vaccine. The source material was PBMCs, sampled 5 days after the yellow fever booster vaccination. The genes are TRBV20-1 and TRBJ2-1; possible D gene TRBD2, 5 bases. The CDR3 region has the DNA TGCAGTGCTATACGGGATAGTGTCTCCTACAATGAGCAGTTCTTC. Protein: CSAIRDSVSYNEQFF.